These T cell receptor beta chains were read from a single sample in a study of shared clonotypes between healthy human individuals. Sequenced by immunoSEQ multiplex PCR; TCRdb stores in-frame clones only, minus some. Of over 950,000 clones listed, 70% to 85% are singletons. The sample taken for sequencing was memory CD4+ T cells from PBMCs. The receptors derive from a man between 18 and 29 years old in good health. Some clones in this sample may be carry-over from other donors' samples. Each CDR3 is given with its conserved first and last residue. A D gene is named only where the DNA matches it firmly. Part of the rows lack a size; the others show once, few, many or a class for expanded clones.

TRBD2	TRBV29-1	TRBJ2-1	many	CSVPLRTSGYNEQFF	TGCAGCGTCCCCCTACGGACTAGCGGGTACAATGAGCAGTTCTTC
NA	TRBV6-6	TRBJ2-6	NA	CASSVARASGANVLTF	TGTGCCAGCAGTGTCGCCAGAGCCTCTGGGGCCAACGTCCTGACTTTC
TRBD2	TRBV18	TRBJ2-5	NA	CASSRLAGNLETQYF	TGTGCCAGCTCACGACTAGCGGGAAACCTAGAGACCCAGTACTTC
NA	TRBV4-3	TRBJ2-7	NA	CASSQQGGTLREQYF	TGCGCCAGCAGCCAACAAGGGGGTACCCTACGGGAGCAGTACTTC
NA	TRBV28	TRBJ1-5	few	CASRMTDQPQHF	TGTGCCAGCAGAATGACTGATCAGCCCCAGCATTTT
NA	TRBV5-1	TRBJ2-7	NA	CASSLVPQTYEQYF	TGCGCCAGCAGCTTGGTACCGCAAACCTACGAGCAGTACTTC
TRBD1	TRBV27	TRBJ1-1	NA	CASSLSGTGGNTEAFF	TGTGCCAGCAGTTTATCTGGGACAGGGGGCAACACTGAAGCTTTCTTT
TRBD2	TRBV11-2	TRBJ2-1	many	CASSLASGRNEQFF	TGTGCCAGCAGCTTAGCTAGCGGGAGGAATGAGCAGTTCTTC
NA	TRBV5-1	TRBJ2-7	NA	CASRPVSSYEQYF	TGCGCCAGCAGGCCAGTCAGCTCCTACGAGCAGTACTTC
NA	TRBV28	TRBJ1-5	NA	CASSFGQPQHF	TGTGCCAGCAGTTTCGGTCAGCCCCAGCATTTT
TRBD2	TRBV10-3	TRBJ2-3	NA	CAIGLGKRTDTQYF	TGTGCCATCGGACTAGGGAAACGCACAGATACGCAGTATTTT
NA	TRBV7-9	TRBJ2-1	NA	CASSLIGGSYNEQFF	TGTGCCAGCAGCTTAATCGGAGGCTCCTACAATGAGCAGTTCTTC
NA	TRBV18	TRBJ1-1	once	CASSPSFELQTEAFF	TGTGCCAGCTCACCAAGCTTTGAGCTCCAGACTGAAGCTTTCTTT
TRBD2	TRBV28	TRBJ2-1	NA	CASSFRLAHEQFF	TGTGCCAGCAGTTTCAGACTAGCTCATGAGCAGTTCTTC
TRBD1	TRBV11-3	TRBJ1-5	NA	CASSPQRTGFLYQPQHF	TGTGCCAGCAGCCCCCAAAGGACAGGGTTTCTTTATCAGCCCCAGCATTTT
TRBD2	TRBV28	TRBJ2-7	NA	CASSLEREDVNEQYF	TGTGCCAGCAGTTTAGAGCGGGAGGATGTCAACGAGCAGTACTTC
TRBD2	TRBV19	TRBJ2-4	NA	CASSIREGLAKNIQYF	TGTGCCAGTAGTATAAGGGAGGGTCTAGCCAAAAACATTCAGTACTTC
TRBD1	TRBV18	TRBJ1-4	NA	CASSPPEQGAWEKLFF	TGTGCCAGCTCACCGCCTGAACAGGGGGCTTGGGAAAAACTGTTTTTT
NA	TRBV7-6	TRBJ2-3	NA	CASSPRAGDTQYF	TGTGCCAGCAGCCCGCGGGCCGGAGATACGCAGTATTTT
NA	TRBV18	TRBJ1-1	NA	CASSITAQGNTEAFF	TGTGCCAGCTCGATTACGGCACAGGGGAACACTGAAGCTTTCTTT
NA	TRBV5-1	TRBJ2-3	once	CASSFIPGSTDTQYF	TGCGCCAGCAGCTTTATTCCGGGGAGCACAGATACGCAGTATTTT
NA	TRBV7-9	TRBJ1-4	NA	CASSLGSRSNEKLFF	TGTGCCAGCAGCTTAGGATCACGGTCTAATGAAAAACTGTTTTTT
TRBD2	TRBV5-1	TRBJ2-2	NA	CASKASGRGFAGELFF	TGCGCCAGCAAAGCTAGCGGGAGAGGGTTCGCCGGGGAGCTGTTTTTT
NA	TRBV5-1	TRBJ2-1	NA	CASSLRSDSGSYNEQFF	TGCGCCAGCAGCTTGAGGTCCGATAGCGGCTCCTACAATGAGCAGTTCTTC
NA	TRBV30	TRBJ1-1	NA	CAWSEAVDTEAFF	TGTGCCTGGAGCGAGGCGGTGGACACTGAAGCTTTCTTT
NA	TRBV5-4	TRBJ2-7	NA	CASSLGPRGSVGEQYF	TGTGCCAGCAGCTTGGGCCCCAGGGGTAGCGTTGGCGAGCAGTACTTC
NA	TRBV27	TRBJ2-7	NA	CASSLRYRPNTFHEQYF	TGTGCCAGCAGTTTACGCTACCGACCGAACACCTTCCACGAGCAGTACTTC
TRBD2	TRBV11-3	TRBJ2-3	NA	CASSLGGSGRGDTQYF	TGTGCCAGCAGCTTAGGCGGTAGCGGGAGGGGAGATACGCAGTATTTT
NA	TRBV6-1	TRBJ2-7	NA	CASSEVEEGGYEQYF	TGTGCCAGCAGTGAAGTCGAGGAAGGGGGGTACGAGCAGTACTTC
NA	TRBV28	TRBJ1-3	NA	CASHAGSRNTIYF	TGTGCCAGCCATGCAGGGTCCCGAAACACCATATATTTT
NA	TRBV6-5	TRBJ2-7	NA	CASSYVQGDEQYF	TGTGCCAGCAGTTACGTACAGGGCGACGAGCAGTACTTC
NA	TRBV4-2	TRBJ1-1	NA	CASSRPTGWGPEAFF	TGTGCCAGCAGCCGACCGACAGGATGGGGGCCTGAAGCTTTCTTT
NA	TRBV5-1	TRBJ1-6	NA	CASSLGVRLERSPLHF	TGCGCCAGCAGCTTGGGTGTGAGGCTCGAACGTTCACCCCTCCACTTT
NA	TRBV5-4	TRBJ1-1	NA	CASSEQENTEAFF	TGTGCCAGCAGCGAACAGGAGAACACTGAAGCTTTCTTT
TRBD1	TRBV4-3	TRBJ2-7	NA	CASSQEQGKRQYF	TGCGCCAGCAGCCAAGAACAGGGGAAGAGGCAGTACTTC
NA	TRBV19	TRBJ2-3	NA	CASSGRTPGGTDTQYF	TGTGCCAGTAGTGGAAGGACACCCGGAGGGACAGATACGCAGTATTTT
TRBD1	TRBV28	TRBJ1-2	NA	CAAKGQGVLKGF	TGTGCGGCCAAGGGACAGGGGGTCCTGAAGGGGTTC
NA	TRBV10-3	TRBJ2-1	few	CAISGGDVDEQFF	TGTGCCATCAGTGGGGGCGACGTCGATGAGCAGTTCTTC
NA	TRBV30	TRBJ1-1	NA	CAWSMGHTEAFF	TGTGCCTGGAGTATGGGACACACTGAAGCTTTCTTT
NA	TRBV2	TRBJ2-7	NA	CASRQDFYEQYF	TGTGCCAGCCGACAGGACTTCTACGAGCAGTACTTC
NA	TRBV7-2	TRBJ1-5	once	CASSTGPDRPQHF	TGTGCCAGCAGCACTGGACCCGATCGGCCCCAGCATTTT
NA	TRBV28	TRBJ2-4	few	CASSLGAKNIQYF	TGTGCCAGCAGTTTAGGGGCCAAAAACATTCAGTACTTC
NA	TRBV7-9	TRBJ2-2	NA	CASSYLTGELFF	TGTGCCAGCAGCTACCTCACCGGGGAGCTGTTTTTT
NA	TRBV9	TRBJ2-1	NA	CASSASENEQFF	TGTGCCAGCAGCGCTTCGGAAAATGAGCAGTTCTTC
NA	TRBV5-1	TRBJ2-7	NA	CASSHPGGTYEQYF	TGCGCCAGCAGCCACCCCGGCGGAACCTACGAGCAGTACTTC
TRBD1	TRBV6-6	TRBJ1-1	NA	CASSYSRGPEAFF	TGTGCCAGCAGTTACTCGAGGGGGCCAGAAGCTTTCTTT
TRBD2	TRBV5-1	TRBJ2-1	NA	CASSTIGPGTSSRDEQFF	TGCGCCAGCAGCACAATTGGACCCGGGACTAGCTCAAGGGATGAGCAGTTCTTC
NA	TRBV12-5	TRBJ1-1	NA	CASGALRGLNTEAFF	TGTGCTAGTGGTGCCCTTAGGGGCCTGAACACTGAAGCTTTCTTT
NA	TRBV18	TRBJ1-3	NA	CASSSSADRSGNTIYF	TGTGCCAGCTCATCATCAGCAGACCGCTCTGGAAACACCATATATTTT
TRBD1	TRBV4-1	TRBJ1-2	once	CASSPPGGRGYTF	TGCGCCAGCAGCCCCCCAGGGGGTCGGGGCTACACCTTC
NA	TRBV27	TRBJ2-6	NA	CASSSNSGANVLTF	TGTGCCAGCAGTTCGAACTCTGGGGCCAACGTCCTGACTTTC
NA	TRBV19	TRBJ1-3	NA	CASIPQGGSGNTIYF	TGTGCCAGTATTCCCCAGGGAGGATCTGGAAACACCATATATTTT
NA	TRBV6-1	TRBJ2-3	NA	CASRLTVSTDTQYF	TGTGCCAGCAGATTAACAGTTAGCACAGATACGCAGTATTTT
NA	TRBV7-2	TRBJ2-1	NA	CASSLGRANEQFF	TGTGCCAGCAGCTTAGGACGGGCAAATGAGCAGTTCTTC
NA	TRBV5-1	TRBJ2-7	NA	CASSLGPQPGLSYEQYF	TGCGCCAGCAGCTTGGGCCCTCAGCCAGGGCTCTCCTACGAGCAGTACTTC